These 9 T cell receptor beta chains came from one sample sequenced in a study of cytomegalovirus exposure and HLA in healthy donors. Researchers ran the PCR with 60 Vbeta and 13 Jbeta primers. Clones were read by immunoSEQ multiplex PCR, and TCRdb kept only the in-frame ones, dropping some. The sample shows roughly 150,000 clones, roughly 80% of them seen only once. The sample consisted of PBMCs. The receptors come from a man aged 18 to 29 in good health and CMV-seropositive.

The chain couples TRBV7-2 to TRBJ2-1, with D perhaps TRBD2 (5 bases). The CDR3 spans 13 residues. Trimming took off 2 bases at V and 9 bases at J, with 11 bases between the two ends. CDR1 and CDR2 (germline): SGHTA, FQGNSA. CDR3 nucleotide sequence: TGTGCCAGCAGCTTAATTGAGGGCTCTGAGCAGTTCTTC. As protein: CASSLIEGSEQFF.

This chain connects TRBV30 to TRBJ2-5; TRBD1 agrees at 7 bases. Germline V gene sequence: CDR1 GTSNPN, CDR2 SVGIG (reference sequence). J was trimmed by 1 base and V by 4 bases; bases with no gene match: 9. This CDR3 spans 15 amino acids. The CDR3 bases are TGTGCCTGGATCCCGGACAGGAGGATCCAAGAGACCCAGTACTTC. It codes for CAWIPDRRIQETQYF.

The chain is built from TRBV5-8 and TRBJ2-1, with D possibly TRBD2 on 6 matching bases. Germline V lookup: CDR1 SGHTS, CDR2 YDEGEE. Trimming left V 4 bases short and J 9 bases short, with 14 bases between. This CDR3 comprises 13 residues. The CDR3 loop is CASSGGLAGEQFF. CDR3 bases: TGTGCCAGCAGCGGAGGGCTAGCAGGTGAGCAGTTCTTC.

This clone was picked up a small number of times. The chain is built from TRBV11-2 and TRBJ2-7; 7 bases are shared with TRBD1. There are 14 residues in the CDR3. The V gene's germline CDR1 is SGHAT and CDR2 FQNNGV. With V trimmed by 1 base and J by 6 bases, 6 bases remained unmatched. CDR3 in DNA: TGTGCCAGCAGCTTAGGGACAGGCCGCTCCGAGCAGTACTTC. The encoded protein is CASSLGTGRSEQYF.

This clone appeared once. The V and J genes are TRBV2 and TRBJ2-5, with a weak D call TRBD2 (5 bases). Trimming cost V 8 bases and J 5 bases, with 21 bases left between them. The CDR3 consists of 15 residues. Looked up from germline, CDR1 is SNHLY and CDR2 is FYNNEI. The CDR3 DNA is TGTGCCAGCCTTCTTCTTCGAGCGGTGCGGGAGACCCAGTACTTC. Protein: CASLLLRAVRETQYF.

Here the CDR3 DNA reads TGCAGCGTTGATCGGCGGGGCTTACTATCGGATGGCTACACCTTC. It yields the protein CSVDRRGLLSDGYTF. The chain combines TRBV29-1 with TRBJ1-2; D might be TRBD1 (5 bases). Trimming left V 3 bases short and J 6 bases short, with 20 bases between. Per germline, CDR1 SQVTM and CDR2 ANQGSEA. This CDR3 is 15 amino acids long.

This clone has only one observation. The chain employs TRBV18 and TRBJ2-7; D is perhaps TRBD2 (5 bases). Germline CDR1 and CDR2: KGHSH and LQKENI. CDR3 length: 13 residues. Trimming stripped 3 bases from V and 7 bases from J, with 13 bases between. In DNA, the CDR3 is TGTGCCAGCTCACCTACGGACTCATGGGAGCAGTACTTC. Its translation: CASSPTDSWEQYF.

CDR3 protein: CASSLQGGGYTF. Here the CDR3 DNA reads TGTGCCAGCAGTCTGCAAGGGGGTGGCTACACCTTC. V gene TRBV5-4 combines with J gene TRBJ1-2; D perhaps matches TRBD1 (6 bases). V lost 5 bases to trimming and J lost 7 bases, with 12 bases between them. The CDR3 loop spans 12 amino acids. Germline CDR1 and CDR2: SGHNT and YYREEE (reference sequence).

The chain employs TRBV29-1 and TRBJ2-5; D is possibly TRBD2 (6 bases). This CDR3 contains 13 residues. V shed 4 bases and J shed 4 bases, with 13 bases lying between them. Germline V lookup: CDR1 SQVTM, CDR2 ANQGSEA. Here the CDR3 DNA reads TGCAGCGTTGGACGGGAGACCCGAGAGACCCAGTACTTC. Its translation is CSVGRETRETQYF.